The 27 T cell receptor beta chains below come from one sample, sequenced in a study of post-analysis software for immune sequencing data. Study-wide findings and caveats: In patients, about 5 TRBV segments were more frequent than in controls, with TRBV5-6, TRBV5-1 and TRBV20-1 among them.

cDNA libraries for TCR beta contained unique molecular identifiers. One entry per CDR3 protein, called by TCRdb with MiXCR from the PCR reads. The profile covers about 800,000 distinct CDR3 sequences, with roughly 27% appearing a single time and about 0.5% taken by the ten largest. Antigen specificity for these receptors is unknown. The sample consisted of blood. The receptors shown here come from a girl under 18 with multiple sclerosis.

The chain joins TRBV7-2 to TRBJ2-3; D not certain. V lost 1 base and J 0 bases, leaving 17 bases between the germline ends. CDR3 length: 18 residues. Germline V gives CDR1 SGHTA, CDR2 FQGNSA. The CDR3 coding sequence is TGTGCCAGCAGCTTAGGGTGGCTAGACGGCAACAGCACAGATACGCAGTATTTT. Translating it yields CASSLGWLDGNSTDTQYF.

The rearrangement uses TRBV5-1 and TRBJ1-2; D not certain. Germline V lookup: CDR1 SGHRS, CDR2 YFSETQ. V was shortened by 0 bases and J by 2 bases, with 14 bases between the two germline ends. CDR3 length: 16 residues. The CDR3 loop is CASSLASELRNYGYTF. CDR3 in DNA: TGCGCCAGCAGCTTGGCCTCGGAACTCAGAAACTATGGCTACACCTTC. Looking up the rest from reference TRBV5-1 and TRBJ1-2 gives the full variable domain: KAGVTQTPRYLIKTRGQQVTLSCSPISGHRSVSWYQQTPGQGLQFLFEYFSETQRNKGNFPGRFSGRQFSNSRSEMNVSTLELGDSALYLCASSLASELRNYGYTFGSGTRLTVV.

This clonotype was counted a few times. This chain links TRBV7-9 with TRBJ1-1; TRBD1 aligns across 7 bases. Trimming at V came to 0 bases and at J to 6 bases, leaving 4 bases not matched to a gene. Germline V gives CDR1 SEHNR, CDR2 FQNEAQ (reference sequence). The CDR3 totals 14 residues. The DNA for the CDR3 is TGTGCCAGCAGCTTAGCCGTACAGGGGTCTGAAGCTTTCTTT. It translates to CASSLAVQGSEAFF.

This clonotype was seen a handful of times. The chain links TRBV4-1 to TRBJ2-1; 10 nucleotides agree with TRBD2. The CDR3 is 17 residues long. Germline loops: CDR1 MGHRA, CDR2 YSYEKL. The junction had 8 bases not matched to a gene; V was cut back by 6 bases and J by 0 bases. The CDR3 DNA sequence: TGCGCCAGCAGTCTCCGGACTAGCGGTAACTCCTACAATGAGCAGTTCTTC. This sequence encodes CASSLRTSGNSYNEQFF.

This chain uses TRBV6-1 with TRBJ1-1, with 7 bases fitting TRBD1. Germline assignment: CDR1 MNHNS and CDR2 SASEGT. The length of the CDR3 is 11 residues. The ends lost 7 bases at V and 8 bases at J; junction bases unmatched: 4. This CDR3 is CASNADREAFF. CDR3 in DNA: TGTGCCAGCAACGCGGACAGGGAAGCTTTCTTT.

The chain uses TRBV20-1 and TRBJ1-5; D remains ambiguous. Germline loops: CDR1 DFQATT, CDR2 SNEGSKA (reference sequence). Trimming pared 7 bases from V and 0 bases from J, leaving 13 bases between. This CDR3 spans 14 amino acids. CDR3 in amino acids: CSGRNILSNQPQHF. CDR3 in DNA: TGCAGTGGCAGGAACATCCTTAGCAATCAGCCCCAGCATTTT.

The genes are TRBV28 and TRBJ2-3; a possible D gene is TRBD2 (6 bases). There are 15 residues in the CDR3. Per the germline V gene, CDR1 is MDHEN and CDR2 is SYDVKM. V was clipped by 6 bases and J by 1 base, with 14 bases between them. CDR3 sequence: CASRRLVERTDTQYF. CDR3 in DNA: TGTGCCAGCAGAAGACTAGTGGAGCGCACAGATACGCAGTATTTT.

The chain joins TRBV28 to TRBJ2-3, with D perhaps matching TRBD2 (5 bases). The V end was cut by 2 bases, the J end by 2 bases, with 14 bases between. CDR3 size: 16 residues. Germline V lookup: CDR1 MDHEN, CDR2 SYDVKM. CDR3 protein: CASSLIRLSNTDTQYF. The CDR3 nucleotides read TGTGCCAGCAGTTTAATTAGACTATCCAACACAGATACGCAGTATTTT.

This sequence joins TRBV5-1 and TRBJ2-3; D possibly corresponds to TRBD2 (5 bases). This CDR3 has 15 residues. Germline V gene lookup returns CDR1 SGHRS and CDR2 YFSETQ. V lost 3 bases and J 0 bases, leaving 11 bases between the germline ends. The CDR3 DNA is TGCGCCAGCAGCTCCCTTCCGGGGAGCACAGATACGCAGTATTTT. Translated, it gives CASSSLPGSTDTQYF.

This clonotype was seen at least ten times. This rearrangement joins TRBV7-9 to TRBJ2-5; TRBD1 aligns across 7 bases. Germline CDR1 SEHNR, CDR2 FQNEAQ (reference sequence). The CDR3 runs 14 residues. The V gene end was trimmed by 5 bases and the J gene end by 5 bases; junction bases not matched to a gene: 8. CDR3 sequence reads: CASSLQGKRETQYF. DNA of the CDR3: TGTGCCAGCAGCCTACAGGGGAAAAGGGAGACCCAGTACTTC.

This clonotype was recorded a few times. This chain connects TRBV20-1 to TRBJ2-3, with D unresolved. Germline V gene data show CDR1 as DFQATT and CDR2 as SNEGSKA (reference sequence). This CDR3 contains 15 residues. The V gene lost 3 bases and the J gene lost 0 bases, with 13 bases spanning the gap. The CDR3 here is CSASIRRASTDTQYF. The CDR3 DNA reads TGCAGTGCTAGCATACGGCGAGCTAGCACAGATACGCAGTATTTT.

The V gene is TRBV5-5, the J gene TRBJ2-5, with D perhaps assigned TRBD1 or TRBD2 (5 bases each). CDR1 is SGHKS, CDR2 YYEKEE, per germline (reference sequence). The ends were cut back, 3 bases at V and 4 bases at J, with 13 bases in the middle. The CDR3 has 14 amino acids. The chain's CDR3 is CASSSPGTTETQYF. The CDR3 DNA is TGTGCCAGCAGCTCACCCGGGACCACAGAGACCCAGTACTTC.

The chain joins TRBV6-6 to TRBJ1-4; D is ambiguous. Trimming shortened V by 7 bases and J by 10 bases, and 25 bases separated the two germline ends. This CDR3 is 16 amino acids long. In germline, CDR1 is MNHNY, CDR2 SVGAGI (reference sequence). The CDR3 region is CASTPTESRPRSKLFF. CDR3 coding DNA: TGTGCCAGCACCCCGACGGAATCAAGGCCGCGGTCAAAACTGTTTTTT.

This chain links TRBV5-1 with TRBJ2-1, with TRBD2 identical over 10 bases. Germline CDR1 and CDR2: SGHRS and YFSETQ. The ends lost 0 bases at V and 3 bases at J; junction bases unmatched: 9. The CDR3 sequence is 18 residues long. The CDR3 loop is CASSLGPSGGSFYNEQFF. CDR3 coding DNA: TGCGCCAGCAGCTTGGGGCCTAGCGGGGGAAGCTTCTACAATGAGCAGTTCTTC.

This clonotype came up many times. The chain couples TRBV20-1 to TRBJ2-5; possible D gene TRBD2, 6 bases. Germline CDR1 is DFQATT and CDR2 is SNEGSKA (reference sequence). The CDR3 spans 12 residues. The CDR3 sequence is CSAGRRQETQYF. The CDR3 DNA reads TGCAGCGCAGGGAGGAGGCAAGAGACCCAGTACTTC.

The chain carries TRBV6-2 or TRBV6-3 and TRBJ1-1; D possibly corresponds to TRBD1 (5 bases). The germline V and J ends were trimmed by 4 bases and 10 bases, with 13 bases remaining between them. CDR1 is MNHEY, CDR2 SVGEGT, per germline. This CDR3 has 12 amino acids. DNA of the CDR3: TGTGCCAGCAGTTCGGGGGAGTGGAGAGCTTTCTTT. It encodes CASSSGEWRAFF.

The chain couples TRBV20-1 to TRBJ2-7; D might be TRBD1 or TRBD2, each matching 6 bases. CDR1 is DFQATT, CDR2 SNEGSKA, per germline (reference sequence). This CDR3 contains 12 residues. Trimming removed 7 bases at V and 1 base at J, with 11 bases between. CDR3 DNA sequence: TGCAGTGGCGGGACACCGTCCTACGAGCAGTACTTC. It specifies CSGGTPSYEQYF.

This clonotype was counted a few times. The V call is TRBV2, the J call TRBJ2-3; D may be TRBD1 or TRBD2 (5 bases each). V was trimmed by 8 bases and J by 0 bases, leaving 15 bases between them. This CDR3 comprises 15 residues. Germline CDR1 SNHLY, CDR2 FYNNEI. As DNA, the CDR3 is TGTGCCAGCCGGGGCGCCGGATTTAGCACAGATACGCAGTATTTT. Translated, it gives CASRGAGFSTDTQYF.

This rearrangement joins TRBV7-8 to TRBJ1-4, with 7 positions matching TRBD1. The CDR3 is made up of 20 amino acids. The V gene's germline CDR1 is SGHVS and CDR2 FQNEAQ. After removal of 0 bases from V and 8 bases from J, the junction contained 21 bases not matched to a gene. CDR3 sequence: CASSLASGRGQAFAREKLFF. In DNA form, the CDR3 reads TGTGCCAGCAGCTTAGCGTCAGGCCGAGGACAGGCCTTTGCGAGGGAAAAACTGTTTTTT.

As concerns this clonotype: This may be a read error, as it is one base from a much larger clone. The chain combines TRBV6-2 or TRBV6-3 with TRBJ2-1; D call uncertain. Trimming left V 2 bases short and J 12 bases short, with 26 bases between. The germline V gene encodes CDR1 MNHEY and CDR2 SVGEGT. The CDR3 contains 17 residues. The DNA for the CDR3 is TGTGCCAGCAGTTACGGACCCTTGGACCCGCTCTCAAGTGGGCAGTTCTTC. Its protein is CASSYGPLDPLSSGQFF.

This sequence joins TRBV18 and TRBJ1-2; D is uncertain. Looked up from germline, CDR1 is KGHSH and CDR2 is LQKENI. This CDR3 is 15 amino acids long. The ends were cut back, 1 base at V and 6 bases at J, with 15 bases in the middle. CDR3 nucleotide sequence: TGTGCCAGCTCACCACGGGTGGCGGCCCGTAATGGCTACACCTTC. It translates to CASSPRVAARNGYTF.

In this sample, this clonotype turned up many times. This chain joins TRBV7-2 and TRBJ2-3; D possibly matches TRBD1 or TRBD2 (5 bases each). The CDR3 loop spans 16 amino acids. V was trimmed by 2 bases and J by 4 bases, leaving 16 bases between them. CDR1 and CDR2 (germline): SGHTA, FQGNSA. The CDR3 loop reads CASSLYPTRGADTQYF. The DNA for the CDR3 is TGTGCCAGCAGCTTATACCCCACACGGGGCGCAGATACGCAGTATTTT.

This clonotype was seen only a few times. V usage is TRBV7-9 and J usage is TRBJ2-3; no clear D. V was clipped by 3 bases and J by 4 bases, with 8 bases between them. This CDR3 contains 13 residues. Looked up from germline, CDR1 is SEHNR and CDR2 is FQNEAQ (reference sequence). The CDR3 region is CASSFSVADTQYF. In DNA form, the CDR3 reads TGTGCCAGCAGCTTTTCTGTCGCAGATACGCAGTATTTT.

V and J are TRBV7-2 and TRBJ2-2; 9 nucleotides agree with TRBD2. The CDR3 is made up of 14 amino acids. The J segment lost 8 bases and the V segment lost 5 bases, leaving 6 bases of the junction unmatched. Germline V gene sequence: CDR1 SGHTA, CDR2 FQGNSA. CDR3 amino acids: CASSQLAGQGELFF. The CDR3, as DNA: TGTGCCAGCAGCCAACTAGCGGGTCAAGGGGAGCTGTTTTTT.

Comments on this clonotype: The junction differs from germline at one of its ends, possibly a read error. The chain has TRBV7-2 and TRBJ2-5, with D possibly TRBD1 on 5 matching bases. Germline CDR1 is SGHTA and CDR2 is FQGNSA. The CDR3 is made up of 15 amino acids. DNA of the CDR3: TGTGCCGGCAGCGTGGACATTCGATCCCAAGAGACCCAGTACTTC. This codes for CAGSVDIRSQETQYF.

DNA for the CDR3: TGTGCCAGCAGTCCCCTCAGGTCTCTGTGGGGCGGAACCACAGATACGCAGTATTTT. It codes for CASSPLRSLWGGTTDTQYF. The chain uses TRBV12-3 or TRBV12-4 and TRBJ2-3; TRBD1 might be the D (5 bases). Trimming pared 5 bases from V and 2 bases from J, leaving 26 bases between. This CDR3 is 19 amino acids long.

This clonotype was seen only once. The chain employs TRBV20-1 and TRBJ2-5; D call uncertain. Looked up from germline, CDR1 is DFQATT and CDR2 is SNEGSKA (reference sequence). The V end was cut by 4 bases, the J end by 0 bases, with 12 bases between. The CDR3 contains 14 residues. The CDR3 region has the DNA TGCAGTGCTATCGCGACGGCGTACCAAGAGACCCAGTACTTC. Its protein is CSAIATAYQETQYF.